This TCR beta chain was identified during a study of CD8+ T cells in alopecia areata. RNA, once extracted, was reverse transcribed into cDNA for use as the sequencing template. Clones were read by immunoSEQ multiplex PCR, and TCRdb kept only the in-frame ones, dropping some. Of 35,000 to 50,000 clones listed, about three fifths were seen once; the top ten hold over 20%. Treatment noted: oral pan-JAK inhibitor, 5-10 mg twice daily. Sequences were derived from CD8+ T cells sorted from blood, sampled at week 4, from a patient treated with tofacitinib. The TCR originated in a human donor with alopecia areata.

The CDR3 DNA reads TGCGCCAGCAGCCAAGATAGGTCTAGCGGGGGCTACGAGCAGTACTTC. Its translation is CASSQDRSSGGYEQYF. The chain recombines TRBV4-3 with TRBJ2-7; 10 nucleotides align to TRBD2. The V gene's germline CDR1 is LGHNA and CDR2 YSLEER. Trimming cost V 0 bases and J 3 bases; bases outside gene matches: 5. This CDR3 comprises 16 residues.